Each of the 23 T cell receptor beta chains below was sequenced from the same sample in a study of T-cell memory formation after mild COVID-19. MiXCR, applied by TCRdb to the 5' RACE reads, yields one record per CDR3 protein. The repertoire consists of around 190,000 distinct CDR3 sequences, with about a fifth occurring once and the leading ten covering roughly 4%. The material sequenced was PBMCs or a T cell subset sorted from them (not recorded which). The origin of the receptors is a man between 18 and 35 years old who had mild COVID-19 (a few samples of this study predate the infection). Cell type and time point are not known.

This clonotype came up many times. The chain is built from TRBV5-1 and TRBJ1-2; the D gene is possibly TRBD1 (5 bases). This CDR3 is 14 amino acids long. The V gene lost 0 bases and the J gene lost 6 bases, with 12 bases spanning the gap. Germline values: CDR1 SGHRS, CDR2 YFSETQ. CDR3 loop: CASSLAVQGHGYTF. The CDR3 bases are TGCGCCAGCAGCTTGGCCGTGCAGGGCCATGGCTACACCTTC.

This clonotype was found a few times. J is TRBJ1-2 and V is TRBV5-1, with a possible D match to TRBD1 (5 bases). Per the germline V gene, CDR1 is SGHRS and CDR2 is YFSETQ. V lost 4 bases and J 2 bases, leaving 12 bases between the germline ends. The CDR3 covers 14 residues. As DNA, the CDR3 is TGCGCCAGCAGCCGGGGACTTCCGAACTATGGCTACACCTTC. Residues: CASSRGLPNYGYTF.

The J gene is TRBJ1-5, the V gene TRBV6-2 or TRBV6-3; D is uncertain. V shed 6 bases and J shed 4 bases, with 16 bases lying between them. Per germline, CDR1 MNHEY and CDR2 SVGEGT. The CDR3 is made up of 15 amino acids. CDR3 coding DNA: TGTGCCAGCAGAGACTCTATTGCGTGGAATCAGCCCCAGCATTTT. Encoded protein: CASRDSIAWNQPQHF.

The chain recombines TRBV20-1 with TRBJ2-7; 8 positions match TRBD2. J was trimmed by 6 bases and V by 0 bases; bases with no gene match: 10. Germline CDR1 reads DFQATT; CDR2 reads SNEGSKA (reference sequence). CDR3 length: 15 residues. This chain's CDR3 is CSARDPRRGASEQYF. The CDR3 coding sequence is TGCAGTGCTAGAGATCCCCGGCGGGGGGCCTCCGAGCAGTACTTC.

The chain combines TRBV29-1 with TRBJ1-5; weak D call: TRBD1 (6 bases). Trimming took 7 bases from V and 5 from J, leaving 15 bases between them. Germline CDR1 is SQVTM and CDR2 is ANQGSEA. CDR3 length equals 13 residues. CDR3 protein: CSAAQGGDQPQHF. The CDR3 DNA reads TGCAGCGCTGCACAGGGAGGGGATCAGCCCCAGCATTTT.

This chain connects TRBV29-1 to TRBJ1-5; D remains ambiguous. The CDR3 loop spans 13 amino acids. Germline V gene lookup returns CDR1 SQVTM and CDR2 ANQGSEA. V lost 7 bases to trimming and J lost 4 bases, with 14 bases between them. CDR3 residues: CSAALEINQPQHF. For the CDR3, the DNA is TGCAGCGCCGCCCTAGAGATAAATCAGCCCCAGCATTTT.

The chain has TRBV7-9 and TRBJ1-3, with TRBD1 as a possible D gene (5 bases). The CDR3 is 18 amino acids. Germline-derived CDR1 and CDR2 are SEHNR and FQNEAQ (reference sequence). Trimming removed 5 bases from V and 0 bases from J, with 20 bases in between. In nucleotides, the CDR3 is TGTGCCAGCAGCGCGAAGAAACTGGGACGAGTCTCTGGAAACACCATATATTTT. This translates into CASSAKKLGRVSGNTIYF.

This chain links TRBV7-2 with TRBJ2-7; D assignment may be TRBD1 or TRBD2 (5 bases each). This CDR3 has 14 residues. The germline gives CDR1 SGHTA, CDR2 FQGNSA. Trimming left V 5 bases short and J 4 bases short, with 15 bases between. The CDR3 DNA follows: TGTGCCAGCAGCCCGTGGGACGCCTCGTACGAGCAGTACTTC. Translated: CASSPWDASYEQYF.

The chain couples TRBV5-4 to TRBJ2-4; D unresolved. This CDR3 contains 14 residues. V lost 2 bases and J lost 0, with 6 bases in between. Germline CDR1 is SGHNT and CDR2 is YYREEE (reference sequence). The CDR3 spells CASSFTRAKNIQYF. Written as DNA, the CDR3 is TGTGCCAGCAGCTTTACAAGAGCCAAAAACATTCAGTACTTC.

This clonotype turned up a few times. This chain's CDR3 is CASSLQGVDIQYF. The CDR3 DNA reads TGCGCCAGCAGCTTGCAAGGGGTCGACATTCAGTACTTC. The chain couples TRBV5-1 to TRBJ2-4, with TRBD1 as a possible D gene (5 bases). From germline, CDR1 is SGHRS and CDR2 YFSETQ. The CDR3 contains 13 residues. V was shortened by 1 base and J by 8 bases, with 10 bases between the two germline ends.

This clonotype has just a few counts. The J gene is TRBJ2-3, the V gene TRBV20-1, with a possible D match to TRBD2 (6 bases). The germline CDR1 and CDR2 sequences are DFQATT and SNEGSKA (reference sequence). The CDR3 totals 13 residues. V was pared by 3 bases and J by 1 base, with 8 bases between. The CDR3 DNA sequence: TGCAGTGCTAGGGGGGGTGGCACAGATACGCAGTATTTT. As protein: CSARGGGTDTQYF.

There are a few counts of this clonotype. The genes are TRBV6-5 and TRBJ1-2; possible D gene TRBD1, 5 bases. Germline V gene lookup returns CDR1 MNHEY and CDR2 SVGAGI. Trimming stripped 7 bases from V and 3 bases from J, with 12 bases between. This CDR3 region has 13 residues. In nucleotides, the CDR3 is TGTGCCAGCAAAACAGGTTTCGACTATGGCTACACCTTC. It encodes CASKTGFDYGYTF.

This chain connects TRBV7-2 to TRBJ2-5; no reliable D call. The germline V gene encodes CDR1 SGHTA and CDR2 FQGNSA. Deletions cut 2 bases from V and 6 bases from J, with 4 bases between. The CDR3 totals 11 residues. The CDR3 region has the DNA TGTGCCAGCAGCTTATCAAAGACCCAGTACTTC. Translated: CASSLSKTQYF.

This clonotype has only a few counts. The chain employs TRBV5-1 and TRBJ1-1, with a weak D call TRBD1 (5 bases). V lost 3 bases, J lost 3 bases, and 15 bases lay in between. Per germline, CDR1 SGHRS and CDR2 YFSETQ. This CDR3 is 15 amino acids long. The DNA of the CDR3 is TGCGCCAGCAGCTCGGAGGGAGGGGCATACACTGAAGCTTTCTTT. This encodes CASSSEGGAYTEAFF.

The rearrangement uses TRBV6-2 or TRBV6-3 and TRBJ2-2; 8 nucleotides align to TRBD2. Losses at the gene ends were 2 bases for V and 1 base for J; bases not matched to a gene: 3. Germline CDR1 is MNHEY and CDR2 is SVGEGT. This CDR3 comprises 16 residues. The CDR3 here is CASSYRRGGNTGELFF. The CDR3 DNA follows: TGTGCCAGCAGTTACAGACGGGGGGGGAACACCGGGGAGCTGTTTTTT.

This clonotype was counted a few times. The rearrangement links TRBV6-6 to TRBJ1-2; maybe TRBD1 (6 bases). Trimming stripped 6 bases from V and 6 bases from J, with 20 bases between. The germline V gene has CDR1 MNHNY and CDR2 SVGAGI (reference sequence). The length of the CDR3 is 15 residues. DNA for the CDR3: TGTGCCAGCAGAAATGCCGGGACATTAAGAGATGGCTACACCTTC. Protein: CASRNAGTLRDGYTF.

This clonotype was recorded a few times. This sequence joins TRBV12-3 or TRBV12-4 and TRBJ1-4; D might be TRBD1 (6 bases). V was pared by 6 bases and J by 8 bases, with 10 bases between. The CDR3 consists of 12 residues. CDR3 sequence: CASSTGLEKLFF. The DNA for the CDR3 is TGTGCCAGCAGCACAGGGTTGGAAAAACTGTTTTTT.

The chain recombines TRBV7-9 with TRBJ1-1; D is undetermined. Looked up from germline, CDR1 is SEHNR and CDR2 is FQNEAQ (reference sequence). The CDR3 consists of 13 residues. Trimming pared 4 bases from V and 5 bases from J, leaving 11 bases between. CDR3 loop: CASSSPLYTEAFF. CDR3 bases: TGTGCCAGCAGCTCCCCTCTGTATACTGAAGCTTTCTTT.

The chain has TRBV24-1 and TRBJ2-3; weak D call: TRBD1 (5 bases). Germline V gene lookup returns CDR1 KGHDR and CDR2 SFDVKD. This CDR3 comprises 16 residues. V gave up 4 bases and J gave up 2 bases, with 15 bases separating them. The CDR3 sequence is CATSEARTPTTDTQYF. CDR3 nucleotide sequence: TGTGCCACCAGTGAGGCGAGGACACCAACCACAGATACGCAGTATTTT.

To note about this clonotype: A junction end diverges from the germline sequence, so it may reflect a read error. CDR3 amino acids: CAIRQDRSSYNSPVHF. The DNA of the CDR3 is TGTGCCATCAGGCAGGACAGGAGCTCCTATAATTCACCCGTCCACTTT. The J gene is TRBJ1-6, the V gene TRBV10-3; 7 nucleotides match TRBD1. This CDR3 contains 16 residues. CDR1 and CDR2 from the germline V gene are ENHRY and SYGVKD.

The V gene is TRBV20-1, the J gene TRBJ2-7; possible D gene TRBD2, 5 bases. Germline V gene sequence: CDR1 DFQATT, CDR2 SNEGSKA (reference sequence). The V end was cut by 4 bases, the J end by 3 bases, with 13 bases between. The CDR3 is 13 amino acids. CDR3 sequence: CSATGTKNYEQYF. The CDR3, as DNA: TGCAGTGCTACGGGAACCAAGAACTACGAGCAGTACTTC.

This clonotype came up many times. The genes are TRBV7-2 and TRBJ2-5; 8 nucleotides match TRBD2. CDR1 and CDR2 (germline): SGHTA, FQGNSA. The V gene end was trimmed by 3 bases and the J gene end by 4 bases; junction bases not matched to a gene: 4. The CDR3 consists of 14 residues. The CDR3 sequence is CASSFTGLGETQYF. CDR3 DNA sequence: TGTGCCAGCAGCTTTACGGGACTAGGAGAGACCCAGTACTTC.

The chain couples TRBV12-3 or TRBV12-4 to TRBJ2-1; D ambiguous. The CDR3 sequence is 13 residues long. V was cut by 7 bases and J by 12 bases, with 19 bases left in between. The CDR3 region is CASTLPVVQRQFF. CDR3 bases: TGTGCCAGCACTCTCCCGGTCGTGCAGAGGCAGTTCTTC.